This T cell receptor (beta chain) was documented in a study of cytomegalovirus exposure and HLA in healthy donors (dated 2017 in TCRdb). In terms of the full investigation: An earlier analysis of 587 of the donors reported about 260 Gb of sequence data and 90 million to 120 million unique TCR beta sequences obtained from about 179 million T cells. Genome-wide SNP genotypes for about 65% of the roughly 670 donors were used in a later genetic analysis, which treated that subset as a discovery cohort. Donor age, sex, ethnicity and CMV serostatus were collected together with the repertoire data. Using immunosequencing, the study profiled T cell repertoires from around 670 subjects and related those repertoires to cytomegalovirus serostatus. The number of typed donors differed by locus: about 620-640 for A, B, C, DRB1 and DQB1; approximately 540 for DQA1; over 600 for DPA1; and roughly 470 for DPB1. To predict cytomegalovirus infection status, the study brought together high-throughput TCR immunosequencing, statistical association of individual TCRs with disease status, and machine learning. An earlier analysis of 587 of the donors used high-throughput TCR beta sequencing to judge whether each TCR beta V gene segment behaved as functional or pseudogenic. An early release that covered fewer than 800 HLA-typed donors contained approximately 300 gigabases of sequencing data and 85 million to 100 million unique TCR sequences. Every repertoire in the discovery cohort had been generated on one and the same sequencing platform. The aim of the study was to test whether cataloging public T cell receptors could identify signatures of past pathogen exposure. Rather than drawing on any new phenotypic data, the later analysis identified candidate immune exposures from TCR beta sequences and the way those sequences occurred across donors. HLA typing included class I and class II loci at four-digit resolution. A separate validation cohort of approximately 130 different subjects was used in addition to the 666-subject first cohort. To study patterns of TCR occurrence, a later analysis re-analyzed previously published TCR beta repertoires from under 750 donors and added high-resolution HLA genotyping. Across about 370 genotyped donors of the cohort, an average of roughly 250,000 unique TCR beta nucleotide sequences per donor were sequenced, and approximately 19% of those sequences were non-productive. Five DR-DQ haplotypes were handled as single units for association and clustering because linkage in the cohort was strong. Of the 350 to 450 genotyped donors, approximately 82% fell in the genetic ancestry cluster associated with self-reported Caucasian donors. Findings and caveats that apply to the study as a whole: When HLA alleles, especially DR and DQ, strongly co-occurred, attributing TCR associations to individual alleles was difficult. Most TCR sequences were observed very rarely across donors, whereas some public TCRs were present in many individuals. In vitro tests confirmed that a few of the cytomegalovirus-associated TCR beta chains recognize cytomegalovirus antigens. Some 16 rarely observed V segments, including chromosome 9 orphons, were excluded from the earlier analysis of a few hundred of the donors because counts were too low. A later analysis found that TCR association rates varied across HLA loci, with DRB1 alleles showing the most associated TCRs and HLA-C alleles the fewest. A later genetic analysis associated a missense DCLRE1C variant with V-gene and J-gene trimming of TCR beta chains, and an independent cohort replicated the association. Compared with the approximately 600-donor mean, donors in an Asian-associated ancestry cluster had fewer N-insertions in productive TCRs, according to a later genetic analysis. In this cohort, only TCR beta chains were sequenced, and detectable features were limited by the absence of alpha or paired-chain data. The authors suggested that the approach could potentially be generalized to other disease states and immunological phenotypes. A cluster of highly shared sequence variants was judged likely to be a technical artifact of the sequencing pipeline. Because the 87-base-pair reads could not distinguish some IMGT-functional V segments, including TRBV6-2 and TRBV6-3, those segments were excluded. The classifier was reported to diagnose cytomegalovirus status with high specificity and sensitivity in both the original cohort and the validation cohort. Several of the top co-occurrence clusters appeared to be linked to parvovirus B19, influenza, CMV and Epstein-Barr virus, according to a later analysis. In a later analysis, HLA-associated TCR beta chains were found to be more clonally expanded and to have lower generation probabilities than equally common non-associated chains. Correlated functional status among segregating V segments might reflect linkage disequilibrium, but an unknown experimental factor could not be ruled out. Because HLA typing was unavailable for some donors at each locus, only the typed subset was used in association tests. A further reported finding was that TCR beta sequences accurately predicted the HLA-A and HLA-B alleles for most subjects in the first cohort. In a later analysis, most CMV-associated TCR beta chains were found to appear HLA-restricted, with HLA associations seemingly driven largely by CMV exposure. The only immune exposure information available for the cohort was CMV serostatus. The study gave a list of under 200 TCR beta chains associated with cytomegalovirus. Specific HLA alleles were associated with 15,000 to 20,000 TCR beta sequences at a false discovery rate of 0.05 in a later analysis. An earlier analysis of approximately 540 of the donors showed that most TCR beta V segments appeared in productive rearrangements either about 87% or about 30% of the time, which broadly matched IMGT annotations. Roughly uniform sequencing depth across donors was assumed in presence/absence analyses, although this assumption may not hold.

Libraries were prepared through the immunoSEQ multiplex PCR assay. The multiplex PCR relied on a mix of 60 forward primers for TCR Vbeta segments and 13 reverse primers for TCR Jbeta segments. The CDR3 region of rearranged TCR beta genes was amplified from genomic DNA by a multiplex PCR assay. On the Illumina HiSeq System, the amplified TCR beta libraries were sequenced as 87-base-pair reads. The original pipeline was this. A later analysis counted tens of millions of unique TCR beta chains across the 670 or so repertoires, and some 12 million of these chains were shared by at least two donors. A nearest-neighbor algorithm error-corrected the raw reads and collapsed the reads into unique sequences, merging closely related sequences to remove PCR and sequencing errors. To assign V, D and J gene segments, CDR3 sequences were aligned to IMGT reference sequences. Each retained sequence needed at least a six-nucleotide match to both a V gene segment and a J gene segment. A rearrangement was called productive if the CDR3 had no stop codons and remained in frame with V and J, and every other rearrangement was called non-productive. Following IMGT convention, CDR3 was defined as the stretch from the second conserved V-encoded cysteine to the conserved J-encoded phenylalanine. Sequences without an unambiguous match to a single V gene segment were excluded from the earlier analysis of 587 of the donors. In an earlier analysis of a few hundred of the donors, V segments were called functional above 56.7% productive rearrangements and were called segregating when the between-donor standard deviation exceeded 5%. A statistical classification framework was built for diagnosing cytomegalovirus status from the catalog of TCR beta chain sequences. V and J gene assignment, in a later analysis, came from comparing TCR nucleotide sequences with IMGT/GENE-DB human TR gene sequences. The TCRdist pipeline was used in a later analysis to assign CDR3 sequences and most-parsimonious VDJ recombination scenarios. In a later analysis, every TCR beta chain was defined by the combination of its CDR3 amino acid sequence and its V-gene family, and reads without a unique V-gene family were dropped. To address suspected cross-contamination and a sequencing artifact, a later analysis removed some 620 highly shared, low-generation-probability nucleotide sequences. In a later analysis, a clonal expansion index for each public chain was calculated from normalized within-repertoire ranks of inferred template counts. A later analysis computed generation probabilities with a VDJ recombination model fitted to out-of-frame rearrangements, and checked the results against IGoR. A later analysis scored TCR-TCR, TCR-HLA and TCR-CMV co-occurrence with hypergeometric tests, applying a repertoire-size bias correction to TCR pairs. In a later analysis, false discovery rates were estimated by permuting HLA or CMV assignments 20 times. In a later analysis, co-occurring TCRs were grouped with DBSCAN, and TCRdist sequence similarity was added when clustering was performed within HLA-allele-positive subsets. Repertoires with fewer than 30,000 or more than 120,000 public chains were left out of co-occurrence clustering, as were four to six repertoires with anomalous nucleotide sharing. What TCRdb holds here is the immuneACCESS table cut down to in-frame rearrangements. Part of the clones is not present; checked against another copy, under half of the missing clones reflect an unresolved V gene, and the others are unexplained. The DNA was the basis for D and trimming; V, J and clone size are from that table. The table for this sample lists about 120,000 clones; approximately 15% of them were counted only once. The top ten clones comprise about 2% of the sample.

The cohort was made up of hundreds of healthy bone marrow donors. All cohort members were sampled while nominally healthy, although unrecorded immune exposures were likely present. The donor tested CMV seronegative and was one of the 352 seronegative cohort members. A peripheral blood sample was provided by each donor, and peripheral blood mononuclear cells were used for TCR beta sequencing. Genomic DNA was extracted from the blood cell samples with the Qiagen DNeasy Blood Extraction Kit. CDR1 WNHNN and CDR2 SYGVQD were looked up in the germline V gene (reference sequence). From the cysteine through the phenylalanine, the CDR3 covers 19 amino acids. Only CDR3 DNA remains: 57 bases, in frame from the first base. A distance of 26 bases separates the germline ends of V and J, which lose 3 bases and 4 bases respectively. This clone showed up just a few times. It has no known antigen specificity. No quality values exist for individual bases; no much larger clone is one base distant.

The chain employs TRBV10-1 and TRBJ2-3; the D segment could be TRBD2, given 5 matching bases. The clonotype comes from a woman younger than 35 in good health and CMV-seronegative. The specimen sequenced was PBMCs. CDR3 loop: CASSEKTPLLGKESDTQYF. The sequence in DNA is TGCGCCAGCAGTGAAAAAACCCCCCTCCTCGGGAAGGAGTCAGATACGCAGTATTTT.